One sample yielded the 20 T cell receptor beta chains listed below, sequenced in a study of blood T cell repertoires in COVID-19. Sequencing was performed with immunoSEQ multiplex PCR; in TCRdb, only in-frame clones are kept and a portion is missing. The table includes some 180,000 clones, around 85% detected once. The sequencing input was PBMCs or T cells enriched from blood (not recorded which). Receptor source: a man between 35 and 55 years old who had recovered from COVID-19.

DNA for the CDR3: TGTGCCAGCAGCAAAGGACGGGACAGGGGGCTGGATGGCTACACCTTC. Its protein is CASSKGRDRGLDGYTF. The chain joins TRBV21-1 to TRBJ1-2; the listed D gene, TRBD1, was not tested against the DNA. TRBV21-1 is designated a pseudogene. The CDR3 loop spans 16 amino acids.

V and J are TRBV25-1 and TRBJ2-7; D is unresolved. The CDR3 extends over 14 amino acids. From germline, CDR1 is MGHDK and CDR2 SYGVNS. V lost 3 bases and J 6 bases, leaving 15 bases between the germline ends. The CDR3 DNA is TGTGCCAGCAGTGATAATTTTGGGCATGCCGAGCAGTACTTC. Its translation is CASSDNFGHAEQYF.

J is TRBJ1-1 and V is TRBV9, with a possible D match to TRBD1 (6 bases). The V end was cut by 4 bases, the J end by 4 bases, with 14 bases between. CDR1 SGDLS and CDR2 YYNGEE come from the germline V gene. The CDR3 runs to 14 residues. Here the CDR3 reads CASSPSRGATEAFF. The CDR3 region has the DNA TGTGCCAGCAGCCCCTCTCGGGGGGCCACTGAAGCTTTCTTT.

Turning to this clone: Within the sample, other DNA sequences also encode this same CDR3. V is TRBV30 and J is TRBJ1-5, with D possibly TRBD1 on 6 matching bases. V lost 0 bases, J lost 5 bases, and 8 bases lay in between. The CDR3 consists of 13 residues. Germline values: CDR1 GTSNPN, CDR2 SVGIG (reference sequence). The CDR3 coding sequence is TGTGCCTGGAGTGTAGGGGGGGATCAGCCCCAGCATTTT. It codes for CAWSVGGDQPQHF.

The chain employs TRBV11-1 and TRBJ1-1, with 7 bases identical to TRBD1. This CDR3 spans 14 amino acids. The germline V gene has CDR1 SGHAT and CDR2 FQDESV (reference sequence). After removal of 0 bases from V and 5 bases from J, the junction contained 3 bases not matched to a gene. The CDR3, as DNA: TGTGCCAGCAGCTTAGCGACAGGGAATACTGAAGCTTTCTTT. Its translation is CASSLATGNTEAFF.

The chain combines TRBV11-3 with TRBJ1-1, with a possible D match to TRBD1 (6 bases). Germline CDR1 reads SGHNT; CDR2 reads YENEEA. The CDR3 is 15 amino acids. The V end was cut by 5 bases, the J end by 3 bases, with 16 bases between. In nucleotides, the CDR3 is TGTGCCAGCAGCCCACCCGGACAGACGGACACTGAAGCTTTCTTT. It translates to CASSPPGQTDTEAFF.

The V call is TRBV28, the J call TRBJ1-1, with 7 positions matching TRBD1. CDR1 is MDHEN and CDR2 is SYDVKM in the germline V gene. With 10 bases clipped from V and 6 bases from J, the junction kept 5 bases outside the gene matches. This CDR3 contains 11 residues. CDR3 in DNA: TGTGCCACCCGGGGACAGCCTGAAGCTTTCTTT. This translates into CATRGQPEAFF.

This sequence joins TRBV12-3 or TRBV12-4 and TRBJ1-2; D possibly corresponds to TRBD1 (6 bases). This CDR3 spans 13 amino acids. Trimming removed 4 bases at V and 1 base at J, with 7 bases between. The CDR3 DNA reads TGTGCCAGCAGTTCGGACAGTAACTATGGCTACACCTTC. This translates into CASSSDSNYGYTF.

V usage is TRBV5-4 and J usage is TRBJ2-4, with 8 positions matching TRBD2. From germline, CDR1 is SGHNT and CDR2 YYREEE (reference sequence). The CDR3 totals 15 residues. V lost 8 bases, J lost 2 bases, and 9 bases stayed unmatched. The CDR3 here is CASSAGDLSKNIQYF. The CDR3, as DNA: TGTGCCAGTTCAGCGGGAGACCTCTCCAAAAACATTCAGTACTTC. Looking up the rest from reference TRBV5-4 and TRBJ2-4 gives the full variable domain: ETGVTQSPTHLIKTRGQQVTLRCSSQSGHNTVSWYQQALGQGPQFIFQYYREEENGRGNFPPRFSGLQFPNYSSELNVNALELDDSALYLCASSAGDLSKNIQYFGAGTRLSVL.

This sequence joins TRBV28 and TRBJ2-7, with D maybe TRBD1 (5 bases). Germline-derived CDR1 and CDR2 are MDHEN and SYDVKM. CDR3 length: 13 amino acids. V shed 1 base and J shed 3 bases, with 7 bases lying between them. Here the CDR3 DNA reads TGTGCCAGCAGTTTATCAGGGTTCTACGAGCAGTACTTC. This encodes CASSLSGFYEQYF.

CDR3 residues: CASNLTSVLAAEAFF. CDR3 in DNA: TGTGCCAGCAATTTGACGTCGGTGCTAGCCGCTGAAGCTTTCTTT. This chain joins TRBV27 and TRBJ1-1; no clear D gene. Germline V lookup: CDR1 MNHEY, CDR2 SMNVEV (reference sequence). Trimming removed 7 bases at V and 6 bases at J, with 21 bases between. The CDR3 covers 15 residues.

The V gene is TRBV9, the J gene TRBJ2-3; D gene unclear. CDR1 is SGDLS, CDR2 YYNGEE, per germline. Trimming pared 4 bases from V and 2 bases from J, leaving 14 bases between. CDR3 length equals 15 residues. The CDR3 bases are TGTGCCAGCAGCCCCGTCGGAGCATCCACAGATACGCAGTATTTT. Amino acid sequence: CASSPVGASTDTQYF.

The rearrangement joins TRBV11-3 to TRBJ2-3; 9 bases are shared with TRBD2. J was trimmed by 7 bases and V by 4 bases; bases with no gene match: 9. CDR3 length equals 15 residues. The germline V gene has CDR1 SGHNT and CDR2 YENEEA. The CDR3 bases are TGTGCCAGCAGCTCCGGCGGGGGGGCCGTAAATACGCAGTATTTT. It encodes CASSSGGGAVNTQYF.

This clone was seen just once. The chain combines TRBV19 with TRBJ1-5; D is undetermined. The length of the CDR3 is 14 residues. CDR1 LNHDA and CDR2 SQIVND come from the germline V gene (reference sequence). V was clipped by 9 bases and J by 3 bases, with 15 bases between them. CDR3 bases: TGTGCCAGCGACCCCGGGAGGGACAATCAGCCCCAGCATTTT. Residues: CASDPGRDNQPQHF.

This clone showed up just once. The chain carries TRBV6-1 and TRBJ1-2; TRBD1 matches at 8 bases. V was clipped by 0 bases and J by 3 bases; unmatched bases: 3. Germline V gene data show CDR1 as MNHNS and CDR2 as SASEGT. The CDR3 has 15 amino acids. Here the CDR3 reads CASSEAAGGDYGYTF. CDR3 in DNA: TGTGCCAGCAGTGAAGCCGCAGGGGGCGACTATGGCTACACCTTC.

The chain has TRBV7-9 and TRBJ1-5; D unclear. The V end lost 2 bases, the J end lost 9 bases, and 8 bases lay between the germline ends. The germline V gene has CDR1 SEHNR and CDR2 FQNEAQ (reference sequence). This CDR3 is built from 12 residues. The CDR3 DNA is TGTGCCAGCAGCTTAATCACGGGGCCCCAGCATTTT. Translating it yields CASSLITGPQHF.

This clone has only a few counts. V and J are TRBV28 and TRBJ1-2, with 7 bases that match TRBD1. This CDR3 spans 14 amino acids. V lost 4 bases and J lost 1; bases outside the gene matches: 3. CDR1 MDHEN and CDR2 SYDVKM come from the germline V gene. In DNA, the CDR3 is TGTGCCAGCAGTTCACAGGGGCGTAACTATGGCTACACCTTC. Amino acid sequence: CASSSQGRNYGYTF.

This clone came up many times. The gene calls are TRBV9 and TRBJ2-7; weak D call: TRBD2 (5 bases). CDR3 length: 15 residues. V lost 0 bases, J lost 3 bases, and 13 bases lay in between. The V gene's germline CDR1 is SGDLS and CDR2 YYNGEE. This CDR3 reads CASSVDAGLSYEQYF. CDR3 DNA sequence: TGTGCCAGCAGCGTAGACGCGGGCTTAAGCTACGAGCAGTACTTC.

This rearrangement joins TRBV7-9 to TRBJ1-1; D unresolved. The CDR3 has 14 residues. V was cut by 4 bases and J by 1 base, with 10 bases left in between. CDR1 is SEHNR, CDR2 FQNEAQ, per germline (reference sequence). The CDR3, as DNA: TGTGCCAGCAGCTCAAGCCTTCAGAACACTGAAGCTTTCTTT. Protein product: CASSSSLQNTEAFF.

The chain is built from TRBV12-5 and TRBJ1-6; D unclear. The CDR3 runs 20 residues. In germline, CDR1 is LGHNT, CDR2 FRNRAP. Trimming pared 2 bases from V and 1 base from J, leaving 21 bases between. As DNA, the CDR3 is TGTGCTAGTGGTTTGTCTCACACTTCTGGGCAAAGGTCCTATAATTCACCCCTCCACTTT. This sequence encodes CASGLSHTSGQRSYNSPLHF.